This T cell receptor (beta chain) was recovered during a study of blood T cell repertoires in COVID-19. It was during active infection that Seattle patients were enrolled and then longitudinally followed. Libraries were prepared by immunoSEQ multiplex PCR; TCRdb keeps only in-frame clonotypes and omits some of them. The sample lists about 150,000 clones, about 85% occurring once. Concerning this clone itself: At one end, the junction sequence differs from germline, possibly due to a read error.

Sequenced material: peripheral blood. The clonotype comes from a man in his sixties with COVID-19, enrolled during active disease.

The CDR3 bases are TGTGCCAGCAGGGAAGCGGGAGGGCCGGATACGCAGTATTTT. Translated, it gives CASREAGGPDTQYF. The chain joins TRBV6-1 to TRBJ2-3; 10 nucleotides align to TRBD2. Looked up from germline, CDR1 is MNHNS and CDR2 is SASEGT. There are 14 residues in the CDR3.